The 10 T cell receptor beta chains reported below all come from one sample, sequenced in a study. TCRdb called the 5' RACE reads again in MiXCR, with one record for every CDR3 protein. The repertoire includes fewer than 75,000 distinct CDR3 sequences, around 24% of them detected once, and around 2% sits in the top ten. Tregs were sorted as CD4+CD25+CD127-/low cells. The sequenced material came from tumor-infiltrating Tregs sorted from the breast tumor. All receptors come from a female donor with breast cancer.

Concerning this clonotype: One base away lies a much larger clone, so this may be a sequencing read error. This CDR3 is CSVSQGYPYEQYF. The CDR3 DNA follows: TGCAGCGTTTCACAGGGGTACCCCTACGAGCAGTACTTC. The chain joins TRBV29-1 to TRBJ2-7; 7 bases align to TRBD1. The CDR3 spans 13 residues. V dropped 5 bases and J dropped 2; count of bases not matched to a gene: 6. Germline CDR1 SQVTM, CDR2 ANQGSEA.

This clonotype turned up a few times. The chain uses TRBV4-3 and TRBJ1-1; a possible D gene is TRBD1 (5 bases). Germline lookup yields CDR1 LGHNA and CDR2 YSLEER. This CDR3 contains 16 residues. Trimming removed 1 base from V and 5 bases from J, with 17 bases in between. The CDR3 DNA is TGCGCCAGCAGCCAAGGACGGTTGGGGGGAGGAACTGAAGCTTTCTTT. This sequence encodes CASSQGRLGGGTEAFF.

The chain uses TRBV6-2 or TRBV6-3 and TRBJ1-2; 7 nucleotides line up with TRBD1. The CDR3 contains 14 residues. V lost 8 bases, J lost 3 bases, and 9 bases stayed unmatched. Germline CDR1 and CDR2: MNHEY and SVGEGT. In DNA form, the CDR3 reads TGTGCCAGCGGCCCTGGGACAGACTACTATGGCTACACCTTC. This sequence encodes CASGPGTDYYGYTF.

The rearrangement links TRBV29-1 to TRBJ2-7; D assignment may be TRBD1 or TRBD2 (6 bases each). Trimming pared 5 bases from V and 0 bases from J, leaving 20 bases between. Per the germline V gene, CDR1 is SQVTM and CDR2 is ANQGSEA. This CDR3 spans 16 amino acids. The CDR3 DNA sequence: TGCAGCGTTTCTGGGGGGACACTAGTCCACTCCTACGAGCAGTACTTC. Translating it yields CSVSGGTLVHSYEQYF.

The sample holds many counts of this clonotype. The V and J genes are TRBV6-6 and TRBJ1-5; D gene uncertain. There are 14 residues in the CDR3. V dropped 6 bases and J dropped 3 bases, with 12 bases sitting between them. Per the germline V gene, CDR1 is MNHNY and CDR2 is SVGAGI (reference sequence). The CDR3 coding sequence is TGTGCCAGCAGCCGGGTAGGGCCCAATCAGCCCCAGCATTTT. Its translation: CASSRVGPNQPQHF.

This clonotype was seen just once. The chain recombines TRBV9 with TRBJ2-5; D is undetermined. The germline V and J ends were trimmed by 4 bases and 7 bases, with 11 bases remaining between them. Germline V gene data show CDR1 as SGDLS and CDR2 as YYNGEE. There are 12 residues in the CDR3. This CDR3 reads CASSSPPGTQYF. Written as DNA, the CDR3 is TGTGCCAGCAGCTCCCCCCCTGGGACCCAGTACTTC.

This clonotype was seen a handful of times. The V and J genes are TRBV5-1 and TRBJ2-1; unclear D gene. V lost 4 bases and J lost 6, with 8 bases in between. From germline, CDR1 is SGHRS and CDR2 YFSETQ. CDR3 length: 12 amino acids. The CDR3 nucleotides are TGCGCCAGCAGCCAACAGAGCAATGAGCAGTTCTTC. This translates into CASSQQSNEQFF. The full variable domain, in which reference TRBV5-1 and TRBJ2-1 provide the parts outside the CDR3, is KAGVTQTPRYLIKTRGQQVTLSCSPISGHRSVSWYQQTPGQGLQFLFEYFSETQRNKGNFPGRFSGRQFSNSRSEMNVSTLELGDSALYLCASSQQSNEQFFGPGTRLTVL.

The rearrangement joins TRBV6-1 to TRBJ2-3; the D call may be TRBD1 or TRBD2 (6 bases each). CDR3 size: 14 residues. The germline V and J ends were trimmed by 8 bases and 0 bases, with 12 bases remaining between them. CDR1 MNHNS and CDR2 SASEGT come from the germline V gene. The CDR3: CASPWGASTDTQYF. CDR3 bases: TGTGCCAGCCCCTGGGGGGCGAGCACAGATACGCAGTATTTT.

This sequence joins TRBV5-1 and TRBJ2-3; no firm D call. CDR3 length equals 15 residues. CDR1 is SGHRS, CDR2 YFSETQ, per germline. V gave up 1 base and J gave up 0 bases, with 9 bases separating them. The CDR3 DNA reads as TGCGCCAGCAGCTTGAGAGATACTAGCACAGATACGCAGTATTTT. Protein: CASSLRDTSTDTQYF.

This clonotype has a count of ten or more. The chain has TRBV6-5 and TRBJ2-7; D not certain. Germline CDR1 and CDR2: MNHEY and SVGAGI. Trimming cost V 6 bases and J 4 bases, with 13 bases left between them. This CDR3 contains 13 residues. In DNA, the CDR3 is TGTGCCAGCAGCTACCAATTGGGGTACGAGCAGTACTTC. This encodes CASSYQLGYEQYF.